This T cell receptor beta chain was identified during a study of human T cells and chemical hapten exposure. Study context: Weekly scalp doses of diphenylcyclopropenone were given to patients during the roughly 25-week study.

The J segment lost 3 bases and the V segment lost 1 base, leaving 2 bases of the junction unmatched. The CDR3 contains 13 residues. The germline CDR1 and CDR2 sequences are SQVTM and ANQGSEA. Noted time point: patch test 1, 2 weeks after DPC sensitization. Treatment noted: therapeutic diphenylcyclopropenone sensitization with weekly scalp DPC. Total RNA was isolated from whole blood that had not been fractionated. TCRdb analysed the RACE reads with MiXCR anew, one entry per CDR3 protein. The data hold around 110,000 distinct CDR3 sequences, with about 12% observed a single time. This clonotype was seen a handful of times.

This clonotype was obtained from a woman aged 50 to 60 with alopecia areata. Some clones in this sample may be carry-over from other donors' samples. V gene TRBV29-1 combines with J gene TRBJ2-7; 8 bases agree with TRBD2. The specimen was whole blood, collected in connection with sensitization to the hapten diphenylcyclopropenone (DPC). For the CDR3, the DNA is TGCAGCGTTGAAGTTAGCGGGGACTACGAGCAGTACTTC. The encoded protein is CSVEVSGDYEQYF.